This TCR beta chain comes out of a study of T cell responses to AZD1222 COVID-19 vaccine. The method was immunoSEQ multiplex PCR; TCRdb's version includes in-frame clones alone and lacks a portion of them. The repertoire consists of 100,000 to 110,000 clones, with 85% to 90% occurring once and the leading ten covering about 16%. V was clipped by 6 bases and J by 5 bases, with 16 bases between them. The CDR3 contains 14 residues. Per the germline V gene, CDR1 is MNHEY and CDR2 is SVGAGI. The study, taken as a whole, reports: A mostly white British donor set with more females was recruited, and clonal diversity was possibly underestimated. Two doses of AZD1222 preceded a rise in Spike-specific TCR breadth and depth.

On this clone: Its antigen is unknown.

Specimen: peripheral blood, collected on day 0 of AZD1222 vaccination. J is TRBJ2-5 and V is TRBV6-5; maybe TRBD1 (6 bases). The source is an adult in good health. The CDR3 sequence: CASRRTEGWETQYF. The CDR3, as DNA: TGTGCCAGCAGAAGGACAGAGGGTTGGGAGACCCAGTACTTC.